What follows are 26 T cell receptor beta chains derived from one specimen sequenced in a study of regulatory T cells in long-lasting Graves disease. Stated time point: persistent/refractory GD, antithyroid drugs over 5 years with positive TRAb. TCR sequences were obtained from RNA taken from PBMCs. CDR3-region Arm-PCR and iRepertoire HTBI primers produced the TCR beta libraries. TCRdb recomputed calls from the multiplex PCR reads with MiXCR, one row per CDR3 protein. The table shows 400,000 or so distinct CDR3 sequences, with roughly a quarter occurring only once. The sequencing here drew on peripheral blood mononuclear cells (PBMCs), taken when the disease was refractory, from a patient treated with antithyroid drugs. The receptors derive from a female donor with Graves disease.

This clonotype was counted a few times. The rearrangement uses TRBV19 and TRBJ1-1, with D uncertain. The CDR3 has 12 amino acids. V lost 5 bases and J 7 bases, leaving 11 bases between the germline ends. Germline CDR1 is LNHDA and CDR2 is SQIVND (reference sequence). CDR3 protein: CASSGGYREAFF. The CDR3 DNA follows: TGTGCCAGTAGTGGTGGGTATCGTGAAGCTTTCTTT.

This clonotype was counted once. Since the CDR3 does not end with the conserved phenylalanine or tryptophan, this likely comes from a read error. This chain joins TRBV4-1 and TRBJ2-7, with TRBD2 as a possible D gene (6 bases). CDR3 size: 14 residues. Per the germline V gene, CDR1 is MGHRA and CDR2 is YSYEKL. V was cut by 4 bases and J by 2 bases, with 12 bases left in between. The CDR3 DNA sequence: TGCGCCAGCAGCCCCCAGCGGGTACCCTACGAGCAGTACTCC. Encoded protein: CASSPQRVPYEQYS.

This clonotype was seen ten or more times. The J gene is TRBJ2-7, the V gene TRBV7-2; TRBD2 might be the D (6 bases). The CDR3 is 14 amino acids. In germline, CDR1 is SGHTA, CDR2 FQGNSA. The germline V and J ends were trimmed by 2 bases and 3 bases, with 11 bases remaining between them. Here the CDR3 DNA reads TGTGCCAGCAGCTTATCGGACGGGGGCTACGAGCAGTACTTC. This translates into CASSLSDGGYEQYF.

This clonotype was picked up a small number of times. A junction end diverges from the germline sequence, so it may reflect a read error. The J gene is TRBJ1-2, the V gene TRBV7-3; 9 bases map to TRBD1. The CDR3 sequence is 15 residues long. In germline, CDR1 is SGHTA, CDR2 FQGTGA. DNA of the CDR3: TGTGCCAGCAGCTTAACTGGGGGACAGGGTTTTGGCTACATCTTC. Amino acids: CASSLTGGQGFGYIF.

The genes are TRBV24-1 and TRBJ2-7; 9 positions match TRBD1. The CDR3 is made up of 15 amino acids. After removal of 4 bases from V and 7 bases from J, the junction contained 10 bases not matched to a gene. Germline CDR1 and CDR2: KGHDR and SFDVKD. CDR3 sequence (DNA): TGTGCCACCAGTGACCTCTCGGACAGGGGAGGAGAGCAGTACTTC. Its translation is CATSDLSDRGGEQYF.

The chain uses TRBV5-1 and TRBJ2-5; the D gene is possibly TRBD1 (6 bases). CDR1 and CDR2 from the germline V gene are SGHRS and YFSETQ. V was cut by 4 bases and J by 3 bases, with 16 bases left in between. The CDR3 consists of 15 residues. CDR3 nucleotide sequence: TGCGCCAGCAGCCCAAACCTGGACAGAAAAGAGACCCAGTACTTC. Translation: CASSPNLDRKETQYF.

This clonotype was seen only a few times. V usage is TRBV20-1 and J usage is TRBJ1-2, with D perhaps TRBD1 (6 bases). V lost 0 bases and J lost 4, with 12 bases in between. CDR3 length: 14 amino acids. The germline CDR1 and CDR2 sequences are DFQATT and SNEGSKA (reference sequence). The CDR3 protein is CSAREPSGVYGYTF. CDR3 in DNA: TGCAGTGCTAGAGAGCCATCAGGGGTCTATGGCTACACCTTC.

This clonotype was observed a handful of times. The CDR3 region has the DNA TGTGCCAGTACTGACATCTACCGACAGAGGGTTTCTGGAAACACCATATATTTT. Translation: CASTDIYRQRVSGNTIYF. The V and J genes are TRBV19 and TRBJ1-3, with TRBD1 as a possible D gene (5 bases). With 7 bases removed from V and 1 base from J, the gap between germline ends came to 23 bases. Germline CDR1 and CDR2: LNHDA and SQIVND (reference sequence). The CDR3 contains 18 residues.

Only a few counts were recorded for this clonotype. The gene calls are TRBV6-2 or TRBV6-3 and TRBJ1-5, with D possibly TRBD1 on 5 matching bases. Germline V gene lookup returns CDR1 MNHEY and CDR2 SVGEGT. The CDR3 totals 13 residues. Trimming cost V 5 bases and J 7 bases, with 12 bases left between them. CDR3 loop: CASSDRLVQPQHF. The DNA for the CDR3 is TGTGCCAGCAGTGACAGATTGGTGCAGCCCCAGCATTTT.

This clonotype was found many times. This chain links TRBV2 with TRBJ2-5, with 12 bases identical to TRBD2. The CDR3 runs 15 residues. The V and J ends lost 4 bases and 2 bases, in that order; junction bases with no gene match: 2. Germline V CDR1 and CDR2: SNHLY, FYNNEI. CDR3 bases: TGTGCCAGCAGTGGGACTAGCGGGAAGCAAGAGACCCAGTACTTC. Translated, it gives CASSGTSGKQETQYF.

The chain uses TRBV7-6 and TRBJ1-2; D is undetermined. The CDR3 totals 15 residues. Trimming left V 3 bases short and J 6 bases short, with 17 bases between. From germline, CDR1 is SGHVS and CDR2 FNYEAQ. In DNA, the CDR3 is TGTGCCAGCAGCTTGGGCCAGAGTCCGGCGAATGGCTACACCTTC. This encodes CASSLGQSPANGYTF.

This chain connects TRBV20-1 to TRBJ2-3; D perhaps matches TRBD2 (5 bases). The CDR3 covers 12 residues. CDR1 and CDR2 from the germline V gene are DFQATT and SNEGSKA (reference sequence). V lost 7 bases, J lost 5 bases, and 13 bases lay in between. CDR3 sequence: CSGGAGGDTQYF. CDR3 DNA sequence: TGCAGTGGGGGAGCTGGAGGAGATACGCAGTATTTT.

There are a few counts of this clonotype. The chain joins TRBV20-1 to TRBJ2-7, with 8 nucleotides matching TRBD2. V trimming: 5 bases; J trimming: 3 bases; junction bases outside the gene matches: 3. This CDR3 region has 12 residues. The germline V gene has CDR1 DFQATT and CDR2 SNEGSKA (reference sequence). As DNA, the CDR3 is TGCAGTGCTTGGAGCGGGAGCTACGAGCAGTACTTC. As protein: CSAWSGSYEQYF.

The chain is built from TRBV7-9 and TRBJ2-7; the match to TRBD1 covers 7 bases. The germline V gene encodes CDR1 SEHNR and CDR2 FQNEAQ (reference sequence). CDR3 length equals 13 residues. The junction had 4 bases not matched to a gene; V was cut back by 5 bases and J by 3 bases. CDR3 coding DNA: TGTGCCAGCAGCCAGGGACAGCTCTACGAGCAGTACTTC. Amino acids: CASSQGQLYEQYF. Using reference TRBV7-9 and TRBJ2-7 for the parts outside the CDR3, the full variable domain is DTGVSQNPRHKITKRGQNVTFRCDPISEHNRLYWYRQTLGQGPEFLTYFQNEAQLEKSRLLSDRFSAERPKGSFSTLEIQRTEQGDSAMYLCASSQGQLYEQYFGPGTRLTVT.

The CDR3 loop is CASSSPNRGSGNTIYF. The CDR3 region has the DNA TGTGCCAGCAGCTCCCCAAACAGGGGCTCTGGAAACACCATATATTTT. The chain couples TRBV7-2 to TRBJ1-3; 7 bases line up with TRBD1. Germline V gene sequence: CDR1 SGHTA, CDR2 FQGNSA. This CDR3 region has 16 residues. V was clipped by 4 bases and J by 0 bases; unmatched bases: 6. Based on the CDR3 plus reference TRBV7-2 and TRBJ1-3, the full variable domain is GAGVSQSPSNKVTEKGKDVELRCDPISGHTALYWYRQSLGQGLEFLIYFQGNSAPDKSGLPSDRFSAERTGGSVSTLTIQRTQQEDSAVYLCASSSPNRGSGNTIYFGEGSWLTVV.

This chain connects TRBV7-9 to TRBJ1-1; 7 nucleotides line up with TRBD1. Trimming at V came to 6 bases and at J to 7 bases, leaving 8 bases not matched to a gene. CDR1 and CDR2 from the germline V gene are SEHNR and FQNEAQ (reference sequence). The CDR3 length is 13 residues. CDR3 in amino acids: CASRDGTVNEAFF. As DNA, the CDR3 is TGTGCCAGCAGGGACGGGACAGTCAATGAAGCTTTCTTT.

The CDR3 DNA reads TGTGCCAGCAATCACAGGGGTGATGCCAAAAACATTCAGTACTTC. Its protein product is CASNHRGDAKNIQYF. The chain recombines TRBV6-2 or TRBV6-3 with TRBJ2-4, with TRBD1 matching 7 bases. CDR1 is MNHEY and CDR2 is SVGEGT in the germline V gene. J lost 1 base, V lost 7 bases, and 7 bases had no gene match. This CDR3 is built from 15 residues.

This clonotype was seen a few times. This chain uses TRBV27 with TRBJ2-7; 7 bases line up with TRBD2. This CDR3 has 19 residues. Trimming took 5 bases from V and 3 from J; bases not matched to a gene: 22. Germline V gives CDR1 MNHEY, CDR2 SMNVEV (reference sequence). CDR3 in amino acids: CASSPSTYDVERGLYEQYF. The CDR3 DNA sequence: TGTGCCAGCAGTCCCTCGACATACGACGTGGAGCGGGGCCTCTACGAGCAGTACTTC.

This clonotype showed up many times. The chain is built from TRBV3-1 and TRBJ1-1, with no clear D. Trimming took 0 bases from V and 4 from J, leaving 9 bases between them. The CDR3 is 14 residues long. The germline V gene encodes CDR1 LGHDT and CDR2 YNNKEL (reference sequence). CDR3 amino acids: CASSQDWQTTEAFF. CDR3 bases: TGTGCCAGCAGCCAAGATTGGCAGACCACTGAAGCTTTCTTT.

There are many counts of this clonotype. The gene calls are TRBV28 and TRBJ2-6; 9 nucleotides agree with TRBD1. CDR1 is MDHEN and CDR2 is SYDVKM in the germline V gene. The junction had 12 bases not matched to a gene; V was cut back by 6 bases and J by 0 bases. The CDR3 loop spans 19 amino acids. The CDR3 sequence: CASRRQGGRKSSGANVLTF. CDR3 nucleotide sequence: TGTGCCAGCAGAAGACAGGGGGGCAGAAAGAGCTCTGGGGCCAACGTCCTGACTTTC.

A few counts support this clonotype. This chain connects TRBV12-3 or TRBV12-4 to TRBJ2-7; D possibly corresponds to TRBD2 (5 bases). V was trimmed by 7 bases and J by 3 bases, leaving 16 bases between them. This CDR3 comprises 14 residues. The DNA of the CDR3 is TGTGCCAGCACCCGGGATTCTGTTAACTACGAGCAGTACTTC. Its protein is CASTRDSVNYEQYF.

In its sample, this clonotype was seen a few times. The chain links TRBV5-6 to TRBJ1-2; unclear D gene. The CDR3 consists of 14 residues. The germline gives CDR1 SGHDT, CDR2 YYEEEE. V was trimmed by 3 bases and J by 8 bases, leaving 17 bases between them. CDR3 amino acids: CASSSQAKSPGYTF. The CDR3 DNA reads TGTGCCAGCAGCTCCCAGGCCAAATCTCCGGGCTACACCTTC.

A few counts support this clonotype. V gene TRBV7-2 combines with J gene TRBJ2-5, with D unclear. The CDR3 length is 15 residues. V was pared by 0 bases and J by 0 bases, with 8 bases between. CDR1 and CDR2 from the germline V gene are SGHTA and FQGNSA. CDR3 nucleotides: TGTGCCAGCAGCTTAGCACGATCGTACCAAGAGACCCAGTACTTC. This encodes CASSLARSYQETQYF. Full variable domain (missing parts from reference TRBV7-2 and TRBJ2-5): GAGVSQSPSNKVTEKGKDVELRCDPISGHTALYWYRQSLGQGLEFLIYFQGNSAPDKSGLPSDRFSAERTGGSVSTLTIQRTQQEDSAVYLCASSLARSYQETQYFGPGTRLLVL.

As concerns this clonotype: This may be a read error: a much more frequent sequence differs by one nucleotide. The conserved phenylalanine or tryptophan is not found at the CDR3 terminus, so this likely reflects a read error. CDR3 amino acids: CASSIQGSYEQYL. The DNA of the CDR3 is TGTGCCAGCAGTATACAGGGATCCTACGAGCAGTACCTC. The chain couples TRBV12-3 or TRBV12-4 to TRBJ2-5; perhaps TRBD1 as D (6 bases). The end of the DNA aligns better with TRBJ2-7, so the J call may be wrong. This CDR3 is built from 13 residues.

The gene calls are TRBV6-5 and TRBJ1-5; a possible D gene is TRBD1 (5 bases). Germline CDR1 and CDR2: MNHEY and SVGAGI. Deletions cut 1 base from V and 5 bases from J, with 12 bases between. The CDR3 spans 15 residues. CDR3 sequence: CASSYFRDGHQPQHF. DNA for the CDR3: TGTGCCAGCAGTTACTTCCGGGACGGTCATCAGCCCCAGCATTTT.

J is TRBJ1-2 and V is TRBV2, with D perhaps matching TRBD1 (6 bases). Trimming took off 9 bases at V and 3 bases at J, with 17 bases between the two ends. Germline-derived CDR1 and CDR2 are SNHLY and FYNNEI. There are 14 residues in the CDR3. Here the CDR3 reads CASTTGPSDYGYTF. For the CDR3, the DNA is TGTGCCAGTACGACAGGCCCCTCCGACTATGGCTACACCTTC.